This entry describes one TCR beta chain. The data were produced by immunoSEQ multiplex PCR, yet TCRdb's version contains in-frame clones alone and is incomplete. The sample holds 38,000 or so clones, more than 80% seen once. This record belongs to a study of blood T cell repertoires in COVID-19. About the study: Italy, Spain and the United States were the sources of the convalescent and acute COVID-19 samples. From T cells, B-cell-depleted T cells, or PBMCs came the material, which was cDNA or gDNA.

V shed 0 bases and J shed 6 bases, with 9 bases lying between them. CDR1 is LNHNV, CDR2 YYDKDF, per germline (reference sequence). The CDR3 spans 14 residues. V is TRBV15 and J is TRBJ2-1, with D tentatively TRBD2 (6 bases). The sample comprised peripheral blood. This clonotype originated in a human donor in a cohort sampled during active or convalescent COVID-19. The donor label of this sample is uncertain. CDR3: CATSRDLRGNEQFF. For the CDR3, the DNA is TGTGCCACCAGCAGAGATTTGCGGGGCAATGAGCAGTTCTTC.